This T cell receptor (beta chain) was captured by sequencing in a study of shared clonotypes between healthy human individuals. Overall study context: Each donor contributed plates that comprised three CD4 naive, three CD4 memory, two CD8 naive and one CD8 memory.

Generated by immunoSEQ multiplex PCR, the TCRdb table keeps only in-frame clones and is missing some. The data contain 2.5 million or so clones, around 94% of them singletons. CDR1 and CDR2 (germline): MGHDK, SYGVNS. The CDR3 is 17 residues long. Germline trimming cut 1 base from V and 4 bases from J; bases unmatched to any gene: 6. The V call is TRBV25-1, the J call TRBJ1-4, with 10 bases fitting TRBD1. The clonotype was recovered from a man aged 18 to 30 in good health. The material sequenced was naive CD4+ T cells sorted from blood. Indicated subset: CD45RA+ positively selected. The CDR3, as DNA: TGTGCCAGCAGTGAATTGGGGACAGGGGAACTTAATGAAAAACTGTTTTTT. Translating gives CASSELGTGELNEKLFF.